This T cell receptor beta chain was identified during a study of response to subunit inactivated influenza vaccine. Study observations and caveats: Authors suggested each seasonal flu vaccination may recruit only limited numbers of new T cells.

MiXCR, run by TCRdb on the RT-PCR reads, gives a single entry per CDR3 protein. The table has 800,000 or so distinct CDR3 sequences, about 20% seen once; the top ten hold about a tenth. In regard to this clonotype: The antigen is not known.

CDR1 is DFQATT and CDR2 is SNEGSKA in the germline V gene (reference sequence). V shed 3 bases and J shed 0 bases, with 9 bases lying between them. The length of the CDR3 is 14 residues. V and J are TRBV20-1 and TRBJ1-5; D is ambiguous. Source: PBMCs from blood, taken 5 days after vaccination. This receptor was identified in a man aged 45-65 years who received an inactivated influenza vaccine. CDR3 residues: CSASPSDSNQPQHF. CDR3 sequence (DNA): TGCAGTGCTAGTCCCTCAGATAGCAATCAGCCCCAGCATTTT.